The source of this T cell receptor beta chain is a study of T cell repertoires in cytomegalovirus infection. As for the study in general: Public TCR beta signature analysis indicated the presence of both CMV infection and matching HLA type.

This clonotype was seen repeatedly, ten times or more. What it binds is unknown. Each CDR3 protein is one row after TCRdb ran MiXCR on the reads. The sample lists 200,000 to 300,000 distinct CDR3 sequences; approximately 13% were seen once. The CDR3 runs to 14 residues. CDR1 is SGHTA and CDR2 is FQGNSA in the germline V gene. Germline trimming cut 5 bases from V and 8 bases from J; bases unmatched to any gene: 7. The study's findings and limits: HLA-C-restricted CMV clonotypes gave the most frequent clonotype in two of eight donors.

Material: PBMCs. The source of this sequence is a human donor in good health (CMV status not recorded). Some clones in this sample may be carry-over from other donors' samples. This sequence joins TRBV7-2 and TRBJ2-1; 9 nucleotides align to TRBD2. In DNA, the CDR3 is TGTGCCAGCAGCACAGCGGGGGGTTGGGATGAGCAGTTCTTC. This translates into CASSTAGGWDEQFF.